This T cell receptor (beta chain) is from a study of cytomegalovirus exposure and HLA in healthy donors. Study overall: An earlier analysis identified approximately 110 million unique TCR beta sequences in about 170 million T cells. Overall study results and limits: In a later analysis, TCR beta V- and J-gene trimming showed a link to a missense DCLRE1C variant. Presence/absence analysis assumed near-uniform sequencing depth across donors. Most TCR beta V segments were productive about 87% or about 30% of the time in an earlier analysis.

The study ran its PCR with 60 Vbeta and 13 Jbeta primers. Profiling relied on immunoSEQ multiplex PCR, and the TCRdb table lists in-frame clones only, not all of them. Seen here are just over 150,000 clones, approximately 81% observed once, and the top ten hold 2% to 2.5%. Note on this clone: Antigen specificity is unknown.

Germline CDR1 is MDHEN and CDR2 is SYDVKM. V was clipped by 6 bases and J by 0 bases, with 11 bases between them. The CDR3 contains 15 residues. The chain combines TRBV28 with TRBJ2-2, with a possible D match to TRBD1 (6 bases). Sequenced input: PBMCs. This clonotype originated in a woman between 18 and 29 years old in good health and CMV-seronegative. Here the CDR3 DNA reads TGTGCCAGCAGGCCACAGGGACCGAACACCGGGGAGCTGTTTTTT. Translation gives CASRPQGPNTGELFF.